Listed below are T cell receptor beta chains from one sample, sequenced in a study of beta chain features in type 1 diabetes. Some clones are missing from TCRdb's copy, which holds only in-frame ones; the method was immunoSEQ multiplex PCR. The repertoire holds around 500,000 clones, about 30% seen once, with around 0.065% in the top ten. Sequenced input: naive CD4+ T cells from blood. The receptors derive from a young man in good health. The CDR3 runs from the conserved cysteine through the conserved F or W. The D gene is left open where the match is weak. The size entry is marked missing in some rows and otherwise reads once, few, many or a size class.

clone_size d_call j_call v_call cdr3_aa cdr3_nt
few - TRBJ1-5 TRBV7-2 CASSPRGGNQPQHF TGTGCCAGCAGCCCCCGGGGTGGCAATCAGCCCCAGCATTTT
- - TRBJ1-2 TRBV7-2 CASSIRDRGSGYTF TGTGCCAGCAGCATCCGGGACCGAGGATCTGGCTACACCTTC
- - TRBJ2-2 TRBV27 CASSLIGANTGELFF TGTGCCAGCAGTTTAATAGGGGCGAACACCGGGGAGCTGTTTTTT
few - TRBJ2-2 TRBV30 CAWQGPTAYGELFF TGTGCCTGGCAGGGACCCACCGCCTACGGGGAGCTGTTTTTT
few TRBD2 TRBJ2-7 TRBV29-1 CSVDSGTYEQYF TGCAGCGTTGACAGCGGGACCTACGAGCAGTACTTC
- TRBD1 TRBJ2-7 TRBV25-1 CASSDATGGNSYEQYF TGTGCCAGCAGTGATGCGACAGGGGGAAACTCCTACGAGCAGTACTTC
- TRBD1 TRBJ2-1 TRBV4-3 CASSQAGTVYNEQFF TGCGCCAGCAGCCAGGCCGGGACAGTCTACAATGAGCAGTTCTTC
- TRBD1 TRBJ1-2 TRBV6-5 CASSWQDRVGGYTF TGTGCCAGCAGCTGGCAGGACAGGGTGGGAGGCTACACCTTC
few - TRBJ1-1 TRBV11-3 CASSSAGFTEAFF TGTGCCAGCAGCTCCGCAGGGTTCACTGAAGCTTTCTTT
- - TRBJ2-2 TRBV9 CASSAIVANTGELFF TGTGCCAGCAGCGCAATTGTTGCGAACACCGGGGAGCTGTTTTTT
- TRBD2 TRBJ2-1 TRBV11-2 CASSPASGTDNEQFF TGTGCCAGCAGCCCCGCTAGCGGGACAGACAATGAGCAGTTCTTC
- - TRBJ2-3 TRBV9 CASSVASERGSDTQYF TGTGCCAGCAGCGTCGCTAGCGAGAGAGGGTCAGATACGCAGTATTTT
few - TRBJ2-1 TRBV13 CASSPGSYNEQFF TGTGCCAGCAGCCCCGGTAGCTACAATGAGCAGTTCTTC
- TRBD1 TRBJ2-5 TRBV4-2 CASSPPADRGRLVETQYF TGTGCCAGCAGCCCTCCTGCGGACAGGGGGCGGCTTGTGGAGACCCAGTACTTC
- - TRBJ2-3 TRBV5-1 CASSLEPGGGTDTQYF TGCGCCAGCAGCTTGGAGCCAGGGGGAGGTACAGATACGCAGTATTTT
- TRBD2 TRBJ2-5 TRBV29-1 CSVARAAGAAETQYF TGCAGCGTTGCCCGGGCGGCGGGAGCGGCAGAGACCCAGTACTTC
few - TRBJ2-7 TRBV10-3 CAISESAERGLLRQYF TGTGCCATCAGTGAGTCGGCGGAGCGTGGCCTTTTGCGGCAGTACTTC
- - TRBJ1-4 TRBV4-1 CASSLDRGAGNEKLFF TGCGCCAGCAGCCTCGATCGAGGGGCGGGTAATGAAAAACTGTTTTTT
- - TRBJ1-3 TRBV30 CAWSVPRHSGNTIYF TGTGCCTGGAGTGTCCCCAGACACTCTGGAAACACCATATATTTT
few - TRBJ2-1 TRBV18 CASSPRTQTEQFF TGTGCCAGCTCACCACGAACTCAAACAGAGCAGTTCTTC
once - TRBJ2-1 TRBV5-6 CASSPRTGSSYNEQFF TGTGCCAGCAGCCCAAGGACTGGAAGCTCCTACAATGAGCAGTTCTTC
- TRBD1 TRBJ1-4 TRBV2 CASSEGQGPYEKLFF TGTGCCAGCAGTGAGGGACAGGGCCCCTATGAAAAACTGTTTTTT
- TRBD2 TRBJ2-3 TRBV5-1 CASRGLAGTDTQYF TGCGCCAGCAGGGGACTAGCGGGAACAGATACGCAGTATTTT
few - TRBJ1-1 TRBV7-2 CASSLMAGTEAFF TGTGCCAGCAGCTTAATGGCAGGGACTGAAGCTTTCTTT